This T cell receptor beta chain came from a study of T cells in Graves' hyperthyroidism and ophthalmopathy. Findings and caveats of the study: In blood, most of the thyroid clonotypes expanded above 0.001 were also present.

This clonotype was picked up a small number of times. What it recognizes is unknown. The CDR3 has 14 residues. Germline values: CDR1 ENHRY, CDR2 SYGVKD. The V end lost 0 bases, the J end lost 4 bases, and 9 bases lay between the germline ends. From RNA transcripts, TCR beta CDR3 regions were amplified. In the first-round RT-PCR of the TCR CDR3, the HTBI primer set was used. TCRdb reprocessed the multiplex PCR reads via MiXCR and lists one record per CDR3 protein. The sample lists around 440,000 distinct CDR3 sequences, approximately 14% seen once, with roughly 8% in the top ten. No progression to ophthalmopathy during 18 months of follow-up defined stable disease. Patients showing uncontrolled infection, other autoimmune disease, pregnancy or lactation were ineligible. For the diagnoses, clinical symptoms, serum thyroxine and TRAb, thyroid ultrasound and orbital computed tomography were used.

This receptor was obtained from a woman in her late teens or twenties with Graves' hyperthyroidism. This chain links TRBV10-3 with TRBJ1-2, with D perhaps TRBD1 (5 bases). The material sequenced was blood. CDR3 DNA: TGTGCCATCAGTGAGTCGAGCAGGGCCTATGGCTACACCTTC. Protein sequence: CAISESSRAYGYTF.